The 14 T cell receptor beta chains below come from one sample, sequenced in a study of T cells in Graves' hyperthyroidism and ophthalmopathy. TCR beta CDR3 regions were amplified from RNA. A first-round RT-PCR of the TCR CDR3 used the HTBI primer set. Via MiXCR, TCRdb re-called the multiplex PCR reads, giving one row per CDR3 protein. The sample yields approximately 400,000 distinct CDR3 sequences, around 13% seen once. Sequences were obtained from blood. The receptors shown here come from a woman aged 55-75 years with Graves' hyperthyroidism.

This clonotype was detected only a few times. A single base separates this from a much larger clone, so it may be a read error. The chain carries TRBV27 and TRBJ1-1; D is uncertain. Between the trimmed V and J ends, which lost 5 bases and 0 bases, there was a span of 10 bases. Germline CDR1 is MNHEY and CDR2 is SMNVEV (reference sequence). CDR3 length equals 14 residues. The CDR3 reads CASSGTDMNTEAFF. DNA for the CDR3: TGTGCCAGCAGTGGAACAGACATGAACACTGAAGCTTTCTTT.

In its sample, this clonotype was seen many times. This chain connects TRBV7-9 to TRBJ2-7, with 7 bases matching TRBD1. CDR3 size: 16 residues. The ends lost 5 bases at V and 3 bases at J; junction bases unmatched: 13. Germline CDR1 and CDR2: SEHNR and FQNEAQ (reference sequence). CDR3 region: CASSLNAWGQSYEQYF. CDR3 nucleotides: TGTGCCAGCAGCCTTAACGCGTGGGGACAGAGCTACGAGCAGTACTTC.

The genes are TRBV24-1 and TRBJ2-3; weak D call: TRBD2 (5 bases). CDR1 and CDR2 from the germline V gene are KGHDR and SFDVKD. This CDR3 comprises 18 residues. The ends were cut back, 4 bases at V and 3 bases at J, with 22 bases in the middle. The DNA of the CDR3 is TGTGCCACCAGTGACTACGGGAAGGCGCCCGGGCGGACAGATACGCAGTATTTT. This codes for CATSDYGKAPGRTDTQYF.

The rearrangement uses TRBV5-6 and TRBJ2-2, with 9 nucleotides matching TRBD1. With 3 bases clipped from V and 8 bases from J, the junction kept 14 bases outside the gene matches. The CDR3 is 17 residues long. The germline gives CDR1 SGHDT, CDR2 YYEEEE. CDR3 sequence (DNA): TGTGCCAGCAGCTATAATCTTGGGACAGGGCTGATTGGGGAGCTGTTTTTT. It translates to CASSYNLGTGLIGELFF.

The chain employs TRBV27 and TRBJ2-7; 13 positions agree with TRBD2. Germline-derived CDR1 and CDR2 are MNHEY and SMNVEV (reference sequence). V shed 4 bases and J 4 bases; nucleotides not matched to a gene: 16. The CDR3 loop spans 19 amino acids. The CDR3 nucleotides read TGTGCCAGCAGTTCAGATTTGACTAGCGGGAGGACTTTCTCGTACGAGCAGTACTTC. It codes for CASSSDLTSGRTFSYEQYF.

This sequence joins TRBV30 and TRBJ2-7; D possibly corresponds to TRBD2 (6 bases). Trimming shortened V by 8 bases and J by 0 bases, and 17 bases separated the two germline ends. Per germline, CDR1 GTSNPN and CDR2 SVGIG (reference sequence). This CDR3 is built from 14 residues. CDR3 in DNA: TGTGCCACCGGAGGGGACCGCGACTCCTACGAGCAGTACTTC. It is translated as CATGGDRDSYEQYF.

This clonotype has more than one count but fewer than ten. The chain couples TRBV20-1 to TRBJ2-3; 12 bases fit TRBD1. J gave up 5 bases and V 1 base, and 10 bases lay outside the gene matches. The germline CDR1 and CDR2 sequences are DFQATT and SNEGSKA (reference sequence). CDR3 length: 17 amino acids. CDR3 protein: CSARAVEGQGALDTQYF. The CDR3 DNA reads as TGCAGTGCTAGAGCCGTCGAGGGACAGGGGGCATTAGATACGCAGTATTTT.

The chain carries TRBV20-1 and TRBJ2-3; no firm D call. The germline V gene encodes CDR1 DFQATT and CDR2 SNEGSKA (reference sequence). The CDR3 is 12 amino acids. Trimming cost V 2 bases and J 6 bases, with 9 bases left between them. CDR3 residues: CSARPTGDTQYF. DNA of the CDR3: TGCAGTGCTAGACCCACCGGGGATACGCAGTATTTT.

About this clonotype: This sequence may be a read error, since a much larger clone differs from it by one base. The chain uses TRBV9 and TRBJ2-7; D unclear. This CDR3 region has 12 residues. Trimming cost V 4 bases and J 7 bases, with 12 bases left between them. Germline-derived CDR1 and CDR2 are SGDLS and YYNGEE. CDR3 bases: TGTGCCAGCAGCCTTACATTAGATGAGCAGTACTTC. Translation: CASSLTLDEQYF.

In this sample, this clonotype turned up a few times. The rearrangement joins TRBV20-1 to TRBJ2-5; 10 bases agree with TRBD2. Trimming at V came to 5 bases and at J to 4 bases, leaving 10 bases not matched to a gene. The germline V gene has CDR1 DFQATT and CDR2 SNEGSKA (reference sequence). This CDR3 has 15 residues. The CDR3 sequence: CSAPRPTSGTETQYF. The CDR3 DNA sequence: TGCAGTGCTCCACGCCCAACTAGCGGGACAGAGACCCAGTACTTC.

Many counts were recorded for this clonotype. Here the CDR3 reads CASSHGTSKGRGTDTQYF. The CDR3 nucleotides read TGTGCCAGCAGCCATGGGACCTCAAAAGGGCGGGGCACAGATACGCAGTATTTT. This rearrangement joins TRBV11-2 to TRBJ2-3; D may be TRBD1 or TRBD2 (5 bases each). V gave up 5 bases and J gave up 1 base, with 22 bases separating them. The germline V gene has CDR1 SGHAT and CDR2 FQNNGV. This CDR3 region has 18 residues.

This clonotype was seen ten or more times. This chain's CDR3 is CSARAPRGREMETQYF. In nucleotides, the CDR3 is TGCAGTGCTAGAGCCCCTCGGGGGCGGGAGATGGAGACCCAGTACTTC. This chain connects TRBV20-1 to TRBJ2-5, with D tentatively TRBD2 (7 bases). Trimming shortened V by 1 base and J by 5 bases, and 20 bases separated the two germline ends. Germline-derived CDR1 and CDR2 are DFQATT and SNEGSKA (reference sequence). The CDR3 runs to 16 residues.

At least ten counts were recorded for this clonotype. This rearrangement joins TRBV10-3 to TRBJ2-7, with 11 bases aligning to TRBD2. The CDR3 extends over 17 amino acids. V lost 0 bases and J lost 1; bases outside the gene matches: 5. Looked up from germline, CDR1 is ENHRY and CDR2 is SYGVKD. The CDR3 DNA is TGTGCCATCAGTGAGTCGACTAGCGGGATCGTTTCCTACGAGCAGTACTTC. Translation gives CAISESTSGIVSYEQYF.

There are many counts of this clonotype. The chain employs TRBV20-1 and TRBJ2-1; TRBD2 aligns across 9 bases. V lost 0 bases, J lost 4 bases, and 10 bases stayed unmatched. Germline lookup yields CDR1 DFQATT and CDR2 SNEGSKA (reference sequence). The CDR3 covers 17 residues. CDR3 amino acids: CSARDYLAGTLYNEQFF. CDR3 DNA: TGCAGTGCTAGAGATTATCTAGCGGGAACGTTGTACAATGAGCAGTTCTTC.